These 6 T cell receptor beta chains were all obtained from the same sample, sequenced in a study of blood T cells in healthy people across ages (dated by TCRdb to about 2015). Library creation used 5' RACE. The reads were generated on an Illumina HiSeq 2500. The second PCR ran for roughly 6 to 11 cycles and used a J-beta primer mix along with a sample-barcoded 5' primer. TCRdb's own reprocessing of the public reads used fastp at Q25 and MiXCR and kept productive beta chains. Identical CDR3 proteins give one entry, which carries the most common genes and DNA. This sample comprises 800,000 to 1,300,000 distinct CDR3 sequences, less than 25% of them detected only once. About 0.72% of the sample lies in the top ten. Another study also made use of these data, one on T cells of mothers and their children.

Sequences were obtained from blood. These receptors were taken from a girl aged 2 to 10 in good health.

This clonotype showed up just a few times. V gene TRBV6-1 combines with J gene TRBJ1-5; 9 bases agree with TRBD1. Germline CDR1 reads MNHNS; CDR2 reads SASEGT. V lost 2 bases and J lost 9; bases outside the gene matches: 8. The CDR3 length is 15 residues. The CDR3 region has the DNA TGTGCCAGCAGTGAATTTGGGACAGGGAACTTGCCCCAGCATTTT. It is translated as CASSEFGTGNLPQHF.

This clonotype was counted only a few times. The chain employs TRBV29-1 and TRBJ2-7; 8 bases are shared with TRBD2. V shed 8 bases, J shed 5 bases, and the junction held 11 bases outside the gene matches. The CDR3 sequence is 13 residues long. Germline V gives CDR1 SQVTM, CDR2 ANQGSEA. The CDR3 nucleotides read TGCAGCTACAGCGGGGGCGTACCCCACGAGCAGTACTTC. Translation gives CSYSGGVPHEQYF.

This clonotype occurred a few times. The chain uses TRBV20-1 and TRBJ2-7; TRBD2 matches 8 bases. The CDR3 runs to 13 residues. V lost 3 bases to trimming and J lost 3 bases; unmatched junction nucleotides: 4. The germline V gene has CDR1 DFQATT and CDR2 SNEGSKA (reference sequence). As DNA, the CDR3 is TGCAGTGCTAGGTCCAGCGGGGGCTACGAGCAGTACTTC. This translates into CSARSSGGYEQYF.

This clonotype was found a few times. The V call is TRBV5-1, the J call TRBJ2-5; possibly TRBD2 for D (5 bases). The CDR3 is 15 amino acids. CDR1 is SGHRS and CDR2 is YFSETQ in the germline V gene. The V end lost 4 bases, the J end lost 5 bases, and 18 bases lay between the germline ends. The CDR3 nucleotides are TGCGCCAGCAGCGCCTACACCTCCGAGCGGGAGACCCAGTACTTC. Its translation: CASSAYTSERETQYF.

A word on this clonotype: The junction does not match germline at one end; this may be a read error. The rearrangement uses TRBV4-1 and TRBJ2-5; 7 bases map to TRBD2. The CDR3 consists of 12 residues. CDR1 is MGHRA, CDR2 YSYEKL, per germline. CDR3 loop: CASSQDMRELDF. In DNA, the CDR3 is TGCGCCAGCAGCCAAGATATGCGGGAGTTGGACTTC.

The rearrangement links TRBV29-1 to TRBJ1-4, with D maybe TRBD1 (5 bases). Germline V gene sequence: CDR1 SQVTM, CDR2 ANQGSEA. Trimming shortened V by 7 bases and J by 8 bases, and 14 bases separated the two germline ends. This CDR3 comprises 12 residues. This CDR3 reads CSADDGAEKLFF. Here the CDR3 DNA reads TGCAGCGCTGATGATGGGGCCGAAAAACTGTTTTTT.